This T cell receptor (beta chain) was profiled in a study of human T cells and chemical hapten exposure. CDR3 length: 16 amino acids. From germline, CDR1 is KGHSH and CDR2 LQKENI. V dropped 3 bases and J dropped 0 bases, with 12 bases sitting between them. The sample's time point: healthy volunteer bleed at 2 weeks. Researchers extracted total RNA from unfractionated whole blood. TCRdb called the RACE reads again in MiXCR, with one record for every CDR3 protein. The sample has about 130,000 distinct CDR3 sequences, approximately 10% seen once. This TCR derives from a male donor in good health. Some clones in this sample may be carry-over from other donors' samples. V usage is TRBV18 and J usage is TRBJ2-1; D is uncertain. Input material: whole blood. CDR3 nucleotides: TGTGCCAGCTCACCGCCCCGTAATAGCTCCTACAATGAGCAGTTCTTC. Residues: CASSPPRNSSYNEQFF. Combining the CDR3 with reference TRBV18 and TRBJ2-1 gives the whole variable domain NAGVMQNPRHLVRRRGQEARLRCSPMKGHSHVYWYRQLPEEGLKFMVYLQKENIIDESGMPKERFSAEFPKEGPSILRIQQVVRGDSAAYFCASSPPRNSSYNEQFFGPGTRLTVL.